Presented here are 30 T cell receptor beta chains from one specimen sequenced in a study of cytomegalovirus exposure and HLA in healthy donors. PCR amplification relied on 60 Vbeta primers (plus 13 Jbeta primers). Sequencing used immunoSEQ multiplex PCR; TCRdb keeps in-frame clones, though not all of them. This sample has about 150,000 clones, with 80% to 85% found just once. The sample taken for sequencing was PBMCs. The receptors originated from a woman in her forties or fifties in good health and CMV-seropositive.

V gene TRBV5-1 combines with J gene TRBJ2-1; 10 bases match TRBD2. The ends lost 4 bases at V and 5 bases at J; junction bases unmatched: 15. This CDR3 is 18 amino acids long. Germline V lookup: CDR1 SGHRS, CDR2 YFSETQ. The CDR3, as DNA: TGCGCCAGCAGCCTTACTAGCGGGGCTATTCCCTTTAACAATGAGCAGTTCTTC. Residues: CASSLTSGAIPFNNEQFF.

V usage is TRBV5-1 and J usage is TRBJ2-1; D call uncertain. The CDR3 length is 13 residues. Germline V gene data show CDR1 as SGHRS and CDR2 as YFSETQ. Trimming stripped 0 bases from V and 5 bases from J, with 6 bases between. In DNA form, the CDR3 reads TGCGCCAGCAGCTTGGCACTGAACAATGAGCAGTTCTTC. Translating gives CASSLALNNEQFF.

The chain links TRBV29-1 to TRBJ2-1, with TRBD1 as a possible D gene (5 bases). Germline CDR1 reads SQVTM; CDR2 reads ANQGSEA. The V and J ends lost 0 bases and 6 bases respectively, with 6 bases between them. The CDR3 is 12 amino acids. The chain's CDR3 is CSVEDRANEQFF. As DNA, the CDR3 is TGCAGCGTTGAAGACAGGGCCAATGAGCAGTTCTTC.

This sequence joins TRBV2 and TRBJ2-7; D call uncertain. This CDR3 has 15 residues. V lost 7 bases, J lost 0 bases, and 16 bases lay in between. The germline gives CDR1 SNHLY, CDR2 FYNNEI. The CDR3 here is CASIPENVRSYEQYF. DNA for the CDR3: TGTGCCAGCATCCCTGAGAATGTCCGCTCCTACGAGCAGTACTTC.

V usage is TRBV5-1 and J usage is TRBJ2-7; the D gene is possibly TRBD2 (5 bases). Trimming removed 7 bases from V and 2 bases from J, with 16 bases in between. This CDR3 region has 14 residues. Germline V lookup: CDR1 SGHRS, CDR2 YFSETQ. The CDR3 loop reads CASRLLDFPYEQYF. For the CDR3, the DNA is TGCGCCAGCCGTTTACTAGATTTCCCCTACGAGCAGTACTTC.

The chain is built from TRBV4-2 and TRBJ2-1; weak D call: TRBD2 (6 bases). With 3 bases removed from V and 8 bases from J, the gap between germline ends came to 14 bases. The CDR3 consists of 14 residues. Per the germline V gene, CDR1 is LGHNA and CDR2 is YNFKEQ. This CDR3 is CASSHPRAGDEQFF. The CDR3 region has the DNA TGTGCCAGCAGCCATCCGAGAGCGGGCGATGAGCAGTTCTTC.

The chain links TRBV5-8 to TRBJ1-5, with D hard to call. The CDR3 spans 15 residues. CDR1 SGHTS and CDR2 YDEGEE come from the germline V gene. Trimming left V 4 bases short and J 3 bases short, with 14 bases between. The CDR3 region has the DNA TGTGCCAGCAGCGCCTACGGGTCCTCCAATCAGCCCCAGCATTTT. This codes for CASSAYGSSNQPQHF.

This sequence joins TRBV7-8 and TRBJ1-6, with D possibly being TRBD1 (5 bases). V gave up 5 bases and J gave up 6 bases, with 11 bases separating them. Germline V gene lookup returns CDR1 SGHVS and CDR2 FQNEAQ. This CDR3 is 14 amino acids long. The CDR3: CASSIRVGNSPLHF. The CDR3, as DNA: TGTGCCAGCAGCATCAGGGTGGGTAATTCACCCCTCCACTTT.

There are a few counts of this clone. The V and J genes are TRBV27 and TRBJ1-6; no definite D call. CDR1 is MNHEY, CDR2 SMNVEV, per germline (reference sequence). The length of the CDR3 is 14 residues. V was clipped by 4 bases and J by 5 bases, with 9 bases between them. The chain's CDR3 is CASSSSGHNSPLHF. The CDR3 nucleotides read TGTGCCAGCAGTTCGTCTGGGCATAATTCACCCCTCCACTTT.

The rearrangement links TRBV6-5 to TRBJ2-5, with 7 bases lining up with TRBD1. V was clipped by 7 bases and J by 5 bases; unmatched bases: 10. The CDR3 runs 14 residues. Germline V gene lookup returns CDR1 MNHEY and CDR2 SVGAGI. This chain's CDR3 is CASTSHDRVETQYF. The CDR3 region has the DNA TGTGCCAGCACTTCCCACGACAGGGTGGAGACCCAGTACTTC.

This chain links TRBV5-1 with TRBJ2-7; no definite D call. V lost 2 bases to trimming and J lost 0 bases, with 3 bases between them. The CDR3 consists of 12 residues. Germline CDR1 is SGHRS and CDR2 is YFSETQ. The CDR3 coding sequence is TGCGCCAGCAGCTTCAGCTCCTACGAGCAGTACTTC. The encoded protein is CASSFSSYEQYF.

The chain recombines TRBV9 with TRBJ2-1, with a possible D match to TRBD1 (6 bases). The CDR3 length is 15 residues. CDR1 is SGDLS, CDR2 YYNGEE, per germline. Trimming stripped 1 base from V and 0 bases from J, with 8 bases between. CDR3 coding DNA: TGTGCCAGCAGCGTAAAGGGGGACTCCTACAATGAGCAGTTCTTC. Translating it yields CASSVKGDSYNEQFF.

This rearrangement joins TRBV19 to TRBJ1-5, with TRBD1 matching over 9 bases. The CDR3 is 13 residues long. Germline V CDR1 and CDR2: LNHDA, SQIVND (reference sequence). The ends lost 11 bases at V and 7 bases at J; junction bases unmatched: 9. In nucleotides, the CDR3 is TGTGCCTCGATGGGACAGGGTGGGCAGCCCCAGCATTTT. Amino acid sequence: CASMGQGGQPQHF.

This sequence joins TRBV6-1 and TRBJ1-2, with D perhaps matching TRBD1 (6 bases). CDR1 is MNHNS and CDR2 is SASEGT in the germline V gene. Trimming cost V 4 bases and J 4 bases, with 16 bases left between them. This CDR3 is built from 15 residues. CDR3 protein: CASSVEDSRRYGYTF. The CDR3, as DNA: TGTGCCAGCAGTGTAGAGGACAGCCGGCGCTATGGCTACACCTTC.

The chain is built from TRBV9 and TRBJ2-7; tentatively, D is TRBD1 (5 bases). CDR3 length equals 15 residues. V shed 0 bases and J shed 0 bases, with 10 bases lying between them. Germline loops: CDR1 SGDLS, CDR2 YYNGEE. CDR3 in amino acids: CASSVGPDISYEQYF. The CDR3 coding sequence is TGTGCCAGCAGCGTAGGGCCGGACATCTCCTACGAGCAGTACTTC.

The genes are TRBV2 and TRBJ2-5; D gene uncertain. CDR1 and CDR2 from the germline V gene are SNHLY and FYNNEI. CDR3 length: 13 amino acids. With 2 bases removed from V and 7 bases from J, the gap between germline ends came to 11 bases. CDR3 DNA: TGTGCCAGCAGTGAATTAATCTCAGGGACCCAGTACTTC. Its protein product is CASSELISGTQYF.

With respect to this clone: The junction shows a germline mismatch at one end, possibly a read error. The rearrangement joins TRBV15 to TRBJ2-7; 14 positions match TRBD2. Per the germline V gene, CDR1 is LNHNV and CDR2 is YYDKDF (reference sequence). This CDR3 region has 13 residues. The CDR3 DNA is TGTGCCACCAGCGGGGGACTAGCGGGAGAGCCGTACTTC. This codes for CATSGGLAGEPYF.

This rearrangement joins TRBV4-1 to TRBJ2-1, with 7 bases lining up with TRBD1. The CDR3 extends over 18 amino acids. V dropped 2 bases and J dropped 0; count of bases not matched to a gene: 10. Germline-derived CDR1 and CDR2 are MGHRA and YSYEKL. The CDR3 nucleotides are TGCGCCAGCAGCCAAATGTCGGCAGGGGGTTTCTCCTACAATGAGCAGTTCTTC. Translation gives CASSQMSAGGFSYNEQFF.

Only one count was recorded for this clone. The chain combines TRBV30 with TRBJ1-2; perhaps TRBD1 as D (5 bases). The CDR3 is made up of 16 amino acids. The germline gives CDR1 GTSNPN, CDR2 SVGIG (reference sequence). Trimming cost V 0 bases and J 2 bases, with 16 bases left between them. This CDR3 is CAWSVLGQGNNYGYTF. In DNA, the CDR3 is TGTGCCTGGAGTGTTCTCGGGCAGGGAAACAACTATGGCTACACCTTC.

The rearrangement uses TRBV14 and TRBJ2-1; 9 bases agree with TRBD2. The CDR3 is 16 amino acids. J lost 6 bases, V lost 4 bases, and 10 bases had no gene match. Per germline, CDR1 SGHDN and CDR2 FVKESK. The CDR3 is CASSRRAGGIPNEQFF. CDR3 nucleotide sequence: TGTGCCAGCAGCCGTCGCGCGGGAGGGATACCCAATGAGCAGTTCTTC.

This rearrangement joins TRBV6-5 to TRBJ2-1; 9 nucleotides agree with TRBD2. This CDR3 has 16 residues. Germline V gene sequence: CDR1 MNHEY, CDR2 SVGAGI. V gave up 2 bases and J gave up 10 bases; unmatched junction bases: 12. The CDR3 loop reads CASSYPRGGGTFEQFF. CDR3 DNA sequence: TGTGCCAGCAGTTACCCCCGCGGGGGGGGGACTTTCGAGCAGTTCTTC.

This clone occurred a few times. The rearrangement links TRBV6-5 to TRBJ1-5; D call uncertain. The V gene's germline CDR1 is MNHEY and CDR2 SVGAGI. V lost 0 bases and J 5 bases, leaving 11 bases between the germline ends. The CDR3 has 15 residues. CDR3 residues: CASSYSHGVDQPQHF. The CDR3 coding sequence is TGTGCCAGCAGTTACTCCCACGGGGTTGATCAGCCCCAGCATTTT.

The V call is TRBV19, the J call TRBJ1-5; D unclear. V shed 7 bases and J shed 2 bases, with 15 bases lying between them. Germline-derived CDR1 and CDR2 are LNHDA and SQIVND (reference sequence). The CDR3 runs 15 residues. The CDR3 sequence is CASIRSAGGNQPQHF. The DNA of the CDR3 is TGTGCCAGTATACGGTCAGCGGGCGGCAATCAGCCCCAGCATTTT.

V usage is TRBV5-1 and J usage is TRBJ2-7; 10 positions match TRBD1. V shed 4 bases, J shed 3 bases, and the junction held 7 bases outside the gene matches. Germline values: CDR1 SGHRS, CDR2 YFSETQ. The length of the CDR3 is 15 residues. CDR3 residues: CASSLRTGGDYEQYF. CDR3 DNA sequence: TGCGCCAGCAGCCTGCGGACAGGGGGAGACTACGAGCAGTACTTC.

The chain links TRBV9 to TRBJ1-6, with TRBD1 as a possible D gene (6 bases). Germline CDR1 and CDR2: SGDLS and YYNGEE. Trimming took off 0 bases at V and 8 bases at J, with 9 bases between the two ends. The CDR3 runs to 14 residues. The CDR3 bases are TGTGCCAGCAGCGTAGGAGGGGGTTATTCACCCCTCCACTTT. This codes for CASSVGGGYSPLHF.

The chain links TRBV10-2 to TRBJ1-2; maybe TRBD1 (6 bases). The CDR3 runs 13 residues. Germline assignment: CDR1 WSHSY and CDR2 SAAADI. V was pared by 8 bases and J by 4 bases, with 14 bases between. The CDR3 region is CASPRTETYGYTF. As DNA, the CDR3 is TGCGCCAGCCCTAGGACAGAAACCTATGGCTACACCTTC.

On this clone: Germline and junction disagree at one end, which may indicate a read error. The chain uses TRBV7-9 and TRBJ2-3, with TRBD2 identical over 10 bases. The germline CDR1 and CDR2 sequences are SEHNR and FQNEAQ (reference sequence). The CDR3 is 17 residues long. CDR3 protein: CSSSPTGTSVSTDTQYF. The CDR3 DNA is TGTTCCAGCAGCCCTACCGGGACTAGCGTAAGCACAGATACGCAGTATTTT.

J is TRBJ2-3 and V is TRBV28; 12 bases are a match to TRBD2. V trimming: 6 bases; J trimming: 2 bases; junction bases outside the gene matches: 9. This CDR3 is 17 amino acids long. CDR1 MDHEN and CDR2 SYDVKM come from the germline V gene. This chain's CDR3 is CASSHFGTSGLTDTQYF. In nucleotides, the CDR3 is TGTGCCAGCAGCCACTTTGGGACTAGCGGGCTCACAGATACGCAGTATTTT.

This chain joins TRBV28 and TRBJ2-3, with 8 bases identical to TRBD2. The CDR3 is 17 residues long. The V and J ends lost 4 bases and 4 bases, in that order; junction bases with no gene match: 13. Germline V CDR1 and CDR2: MDHEN, SYDVKM. CDR3 in DNA: TGTGCCAGCAGTTCCCCTAACGGGAGGGAGGGGTCAGATACGCAGTATTTT. Translation: CASSSPNGREGSDTQYF.

The rearrangement joins TRBV6-1 to TRBJ1-5; D is perhaps TRBD1 (6 bases). V was pared by 4 bases and J by 9 bases, with 19 bases between. The CDR3 consists of 15 residues. Germline values: CDR1 MNHNS, CDR2 SASEGT. CDR3 residues: CASSAGDIEGMPQHF. The CDR3 DNA reads as TGTGCCAGCAGTGCCGGGGACATCGAGGGTATGCCCCAGCATTTT.